These 19 T cell receptor beta chains were sequenced from one sample in a study of blood T cell repertoires in COVID-19. TCRdb's table, derived via immunoSEQ multiplex PCR, lists solely in-frame clones and lacks some. The table lists some 200,000 clones, approximately 88% of them singletons. What was sequenced was PBMCs or T cells enriched from blood (not recorded which). Receptors originate from a man aged 18 to 30 with acute COVID-19.

The gene calls are TRBV6-5 and TRBJ2-7, with TRBD1 identical over 9 bases. V was clipped by 0 bases and J by 4 bases; unmatched bases: 1. The CDR3 covers 14 residues. Germline CDR1 reads MNHEY; CDR2 reads SVGAGI. Here the CDR3 reads CASSYSQGAYEQYF. CDR3 DNA: TGTGCCAGCAGTTACTCACAGGGGGCGTACGAGCAGTACTTC.

The chain combines TRBV4-1 with TRBJ1-1; 8 bases agree with TRBD1. CDR1 and CDR2 (germline): MGHRA, YSYEKL. The J segment lost 4 bases and the V segment lost 1 base, leaving 8 bases of the junction unmatched. The CDR3 contains 16 residues. The CDR3 loop is CASSQVHSRGLTEAFF. CDR3 coding DNA: TGCGCCAGCAGCCAAGTGCACAGCAGGGGGCTCACTGAAGCTTTCTTT.

The rearrangement uses TRBV30 and TRBJ2-7; TRBD1 matches 10 bases. Trimming cost V 1 base and J 3 bases; bases outside gene matches: 3. CDR1 GTSNPN and CDR2 SVGIG come from the germline V gene (reference sequence). The CDR3 has 14 amino acids. The CDR3 sequence: CAWSAGTGVYEQYF. CDR3 nucleotides: TGTGCCTGGAGTGCCGGGACAGGGGTCTACGAGCAGTACTTC.

The chain employs TRBV5-4 and TRBJ2-1, with 9 bases fitting TRBD1. With V trimmed by 4 bases and J by 9 bases, 11 bases remained unmatched. The CDR3 covers 15 residues. Per germline, CDR1 SGHNT and CDR2 YYREEE (reference sequence). Here the CDR3 reads CASSIRTGDLGEQFF. The DNA of the CDR3 is TGTGCCAGCAGCATCCGGACAGGGGATTTAGGTGAGCAGTTCTTC.

This clone came up once. V is TRBV11-3 and J is TRBJ2-2, with 8 bases matching TRBD1. In germline, CDR1 is SGHNT, CDR2 YENEEA. The V and J ends lost 5 bases and 8 bases, in that order; junction bases with no gene match: 13. The length of the CDR3 is 16 residues. The CDR3 reads CASSPTGTGHAGELFF. The CDR3 DNA follows: TGTGCCAGCAGCCCGACCGGGACAGGTCATGCGGGGGAGCTGTTTTTT. Filled out from reference TRBV11-3 and TRBJ2-2, the complete variable domain reads EAGVVQSPRYKIIEKKQPVAFWCNPISGHNTLYWYLQNLGQGPELLIRYENEEAVDDSQLPKDRFSAERLKGVDSTLKIQPAELGDSAVYLCASSPTGTGHAGELFFGEGSRLTVL.

The CDR3 DNA sequence: TGTGCCTGGAGTGTAACTTGGGGGGTTAGCGGCTACACCTTC. Amino acid sequence: CAWSVTWGVSGYTF. The genes are TRBV30 and TRBJ1-2; D may be TRBD1 (5 bases). Germline CDR1 GTSNPN, CDR2 SVGIG (reference sequence). This CDR3 contains 14 residues. V lost 0 bases, J lost 8 bases, and 16 bases lay in between.

This sequence joins TRBV7-6 and TRBJ1-4; 7 bases are a match to TRBD1. In germline, CDR1 is SGHVS, CDR2 FNYEAQ. The CDR3 runs 13 residues. V lost 1 base and J lost 8; bases outside the gene matches: 1. Here the CDR3 DNA reads TGTGCCAGCAGCTTAGGGGACAGCGAAAAACTGTTTTTT. It translates to CASSLGDSEKLFF.

The CDR3 DNA follows: TGTGCCAGCAAGGAGGCCTCTGGAAACACCATATATTTT. Translated, it gives CASKEASGNTIYF. This chain connects TRBV6-5 to TRBJ1-3; D remains ambiguous. This CDR3 has 13 amino acids. Trimming stripped 7 bases from V and 0 bases from J, with 7 bases between. Germline V CDR1 and CDR2: MNHEY, SVGAGI.

The V gene is TRBV3-1 (or the pseudogene TRBV3-2), the J gene TRBJ2-1; D unclear. V was pared by 4 bases and J by 0 bases, with 16 bases between. Looked up from germline, CDR1 is LGHDT and CDR2 is YNNKEL (reference sequence). The length of the CDR3 is 17 residues. The CDR3 here is CASSRPARYSSYNEQFF. CDR3 coding DNA: TGTGCCAGCAGCCGCCCAGCCAGGTATAGCTCCTACAATGAGCAGTTCTTC.

This clone was observed once. The chain has TRBV6-2 or TRBV6-3 and TRBJ1-6; D might be TRBD1 (6 bases). There are 19 residues in the CDR3. The germline V gene has CDR1 MNHEY and CDR2 SVGEGT. V was pared by 2 bases and J by 6 bases, with 23 bases between. Here the CDR3 reads CASSYEAARASDSNSPLHF. The DNA of the CDR3 is TGTGCCAGCAGTTACGAGGCGGCCAGGGCATCGGACAGTAATTCACCCCTCCACTTT.

The chain joins TRBV2 to TRBJ2-1; 10 nucleotides match TRBD2. V gave up 3 bases and J gave up 4 bases; unmatched junction bases: 9. This CDR3 is 17 amino acids long. CDR1 is SNHLY and CDR2 is FYNNEI in the germline V gene. CDR3: CASSDAAGGPRYNEQFF. CDR3 coding DNA: TGTGCCAGCAGTGATGCAGCGGGAGGGCCCCGATACAATGAGCAGTTCTTC.

The chain employs TRBV6-6 and TRBJ2-5; TRBD1 matches at 9 bases. V gave up 7 bases and J gave up 4 bases; unmatched junction bases: 13. Germline CDR1 is MNHNY and CDR2 is SVGAGI (reference sequence). The CDR3 totals 16 residues. Written as DNA, the CDR3 is TGTGCCAGCAACCCTGGGACAGGGATTTTATCAGAGACCCAGTACTTC. It codes for CASNPGTGILSETQYF.

V and J are TRBV4-1 and TRBJ1-3, with D maybe TRBD1 (5 bases). The V end was cut by 2 bases, the J end by 8 bases, with 19 bases between. Germline CDR1 and CDR2: MGHRA and YSYEKL. There are 16 residues in the CDR3. CDR3 coding DNA: TGCGCCAGCAGCCAACCCTTGAGCAGGGCCTTTGACACCATATATTTT. Translation: CASSQPLSRAFDTIYF.

This chain uses TRBV28 with TRBJ2-7; 9 bases match TRBD1. The CDR3 consists of 18 residues. CDR1 is MDHEN and CDR2 is SYDVKM in the germline V gene. Trimming cost V 2 bases and J 2 bases; bases outside gene matches: 13. The CDR3 DNA reads as TGTGCCAGCAGTTTACAGTGGGGGGCGGGACAGGGCACCTACGAGCAGTACTTC. Its protein is CASSLQWGAGQGTYEQYF.

J is TRBJ1-5 and V is TRBV30; D gene ambiguous. Germline CDR1 and CDR2: GTSNPN and SVGIG (reference sequence). This CDR3 comprises 13 residues. V was shortened by 3 bases and J by 0 bases, with 6 bases between the two germline ends. The CDR3 region has the DNA TGTGCCTGGAGCTTAAATAGCAATCAGCCCCAGCATTTT. Protein sequence: CAWSLNSNQPQHF.

CDR3 sequence: CASSEGLRDTGELFF. For the CDR3, the DNA is TGTGCCAGCAGTGAGGGGCTCCGGGACACCGGGGAGCTGTTTTTT. V is TRBV2 and J is TRBJ2-2, with D possibly matching TRBD1 (5 bases). V was pared by 3 bases and J by 3 bases, with 11 bases between. The V gene's germline CDR1 is SNHLY and CDR2 FYNNEI. CDR3 length: 15 amino acids.

This clone is a singleton in its sample. The chain recombines TRBV4-1 with TRBJ1-2; D is ambiguous. CDR3 length: 15 amino acids. Germline V gene lookup returns CDR1 MGHRA and CDR2 YSYEKL. V was shortened by 2 bases and J by 0 bases, with 10 bases between the two germline ends. The CDR3 bases are TGCGCCAGCAGCCAATTGGTTGGAGCTAACTATGGCTACACCTTC. This gives the protein CASSQLVGANYGYTF.

This sequence joins TRBV6-1 and TRBJ1-1; D is ambiguous. The CDR3 is 14 amino acids. V shed 1 base and J shed 3 bases, with 9 bases lying between them. CDR1 MNHNS and CDR2 SASEGT come from the germline V gene. The CDR3 loop reads CASSEGNSYTEAFF. For the CDR3, the DNA is TGTGCCAGCAGTGAAGGAAACAGTTACACTGAAGCTTTCTTT.

V is TRBV5-4 and J is TRBJ2-5, with 12 bases matching TRBD2. With 4 bases clipped from V and 5 bases from J, the junction kept 12 bases outside the gene matches. The CDR3 runs to 17 residues. The germline gives CDR1 SGHNT, CDR2 YYREEE (reference sequence). The CDR3 spells CASSKGLAGPQGETQYF. In DNA, the CDR3 is TGTGCCAGCAGCAAAGGACTAGCGGGGCCCCAGGGGGAGACCCAGTACTTC.